A selection of T cell receptor beta chains follows, all from one sample in a study of lymphopenia after photon versus proton radiotherapy. The assay was immunoSEQ multiplex PCR, and TCRdb's table has in-frame clones only and misses some. The data hold more than 20,000 clones, with over 80% observed a single time. Source: peripheral blood, taken from a patient treated with photon-based radiotherapy. The receptors come from a woman between 45 and 65 years old with pancreatic cancer. Each CDR3 is given with its conserved first and last residue. The D gene is left open where the match is weak. Clone size appears in some rows only: once, few, many, or a class for an expanded clone.

CDR3 DNA | CDR3 protein | J gene | V gene | clone size | D gene
TGTGCCAGCAGCGCGGGACTAGCCAGCACAGATACGCAGTATTTT | CASSAGLASTDTQYF | TRBJ2-3 | TRBV7-3 | - | TRBD2
TGCAGCGTTCGGGGGACTAGCGGGAGGGACAATGAGCAGTTCTTC | CSVRGTSGRDNEQFF | TRBJ2-1 | TRBV29-1 | - | TRBD2
TGCAGCGTCCAAGGGGTGACTAGCGGGACCTACAATGAGCAGTTCTTC | CSVQGVTSGTYNEQFF | TRBJ2-1 | TRBV29-1 | - | TRBD2
TGTGCCAGTAGTTGGGTGCGGTGGACCGGGGAGCTGTTTTTT | CASSWVRWTGELFF | TRBJ2-2 | TRBV19 | - | -
TGTGCCAGCACACAACCGGGGGGGCGCACTGAAGCTTTCTTT | CASTQPGGRTEAFF | TRBJ1-1 | TRBV6-5 | once | -
TGTGCCAGCTCAAGCTCCGGGACGACCTCCTACAATGAGCAGTTCTTC | CASSSSGTTSYNEQFF | TRBJ2-1 | TRBV18 | - | -
TGTGCCAGCAGGACCAGACAGGGCGGAGACGAGCAGTACTTC | CASRTRQGGDEQYF | TRBJ2-7 | TRBV6-5 | - | TRBD1
TGTGCCAGCTCACCAGGGGCGGACAGGTACATTCAGTACTTC | CASSPGADRYIQYF | TRBJ2-4 | TRBV18 | - | TRBD1
TGTGCCAGCAGCCCGTTAGCGGGAGGGCCGGCCGAGCAGTACTTC | CASSPLAGGPAEQYF | TRBJ2-7 | TRBV21-1 | - | -
TGTGCCAGTAGTATAGTTGCAGGTAATCAGCCCCAGCATTTT | CASSIVAGNQPQHF | TRBJ1-5 | TRBV19 | once | -
TGTGCCAGCAGCTTGGAAGCCTACTCCTACGAGCAGTACTTC | CASSLEAYSYEQYF | TRBJ2-7 | TRBV5-4 | - | -
TGCGCCAGCCTGGGGGGACCCACAGATACGCAGTATTTT | CASLGGPTDTQYF | TRBJ2-3 | TRBV10-1 | - | -
TGCAGCGCGGGACTGGGGACTAGCGGGAGTATTTTGAATGAGCAGTTCTTC | CSAGLGTSGSILNEQFF | TRBJ2-1 | TRBV29-1 | once | TRBD2
TGCGCCAGCAGCTTCGGAGGGAGCGGAGATACGCAGTATTTT | CASSFGGSGDTQYF | TRBJ2-3 | TRBV5-1 | - | -
TGTGCCAGCAGCTTAGATGGGCTAGCGGGAGGGAAATCCTACAATGAGCAGTTCTTC | CASSLDGLAGGKSYNEQFF | TRBJ2-1 | TRBV11-2 | once | TRBD2
TGTGCCACCAGCAGATCTCTCCCCGGGACAGGGATATACGAGCAGTACTTC | CATSRSLPGTGIYEQYF | TRBJ2-7 | TRBV15 | once | TRBD1
TGTGCCATCAGTGATCCCGGACAGGCGATCTCCTACGAGCAGTACTTC | CAISDPGQAISYEQYF | TRBJ2-7 | TRBV10-3 | - | TRBD1
TGCAGCGTTGAACTCGGACAGTCGCCCTGGGCCAACGTCCTGACTTTC | CSVELGQSPWANVLTF | TRBJ2-6 | TRBV29-1 | once | -
TGTGCCAGTAGTAAATCAGGGGTACAGCCCCAGCATTTT | CASSKSGVQPQHF | TRBJ1-5 | TRBV19 | - | -
TGTGCCAGCAGTTCGTACTTTAGGGGTGGGGCGGGTGAAAAACTGTTTTTT | CASSSYFRGGAGEKLFF | TRBJ1-4 | TRBV27 | - | -
TGTGCCAGCACCCCCCAATTGCGGGAGAGGAACAATGAGCAGTTCTTC | CASTPQLRERNNEQFF | TRBJ2-1 | TRBV7-2 | few | TRBD2
TGTGCCAGCAGTTACTCAGGACAGCTAGATCAGCCCCAGCATTTT | CASSYSGQLDQPQHF | TRBJ1-5 | TRBV6-5 | - | -
TGTGCCAGCAGCGAAAAGACAGGGGGCAACTATGGCTACACCTTC | CASSEKTGGNYGYTF | TRBJ1-2 | TRBV9 | once | TRBD1
TGTGCCAGCAGCCGGACGGGGAACGGCGAGCAGTACTTC | CASSRTGNGEQYF | TRBJ2-7 | TRBV7-2 | - | -
TGTGCCAGCAGTGAATGGTCTAGCGGGAGTATAGATACGCAGTATTTT | CASSEWSSGSIDTQYF | TRBJ2-3 | TRBV6-1 | - | TRBD2
TGCGCCAGCAGTCAATCGAAGCGAGGGGGGTCTGGGGCCAACGTCCTGACTTTC | CASSQSKRGGSGANVLTF | TRBJ2-6 | TRBV23-1 | - | -
TGTGCCATCAGTGAGTCAGAGGCTAGCGGGGACAACAATGAGCAGTTCTTC | CAISESEASGDNNEQFF | TRBJ2-1 | TRBV10-3 | - | TRBD2
TGTGCCAGCAGTGGGGCTATCACTGAAGCTTTCTTT | CASSGAITEAFF | TRBJ1-1 | TRBV2 | - | -
TGTGCCAGCTCGCAGAGGGGGCAGGGCGGGCACGAGCAGTACTTC | CASSQRGQGGHEQYF | TRBJ2-7 | TRBV18 | - | TRBD1
TGTGCCAGCAGCGCAGGACAAGGCTACGAGCAGTACTTC | CASSAGQGYEQYF | TRBJ2-7 | TRBV11-2 | few | -
TGCGCCAGCAGTGACAAGCGAACGCAGTATTTT | CASSDKRTQYF | TRBJ2-3 | TRBV10-1 | - | -
TGTGCCTGGAGTGAACAGGGCCACGAGCAGTACTTC | CAWSEQGHEQYF | TRBJ2-7 | TRBV30 | - | -
TGTGCCAGCAGCCAAGAAAGCTTCGGGACCCGAGGGTACGAGCAGTACTTC | CASSQESFGTRGYEQYF | TRBJ2-7 | TRBV4-2 | - | -
TGTGCCAGCACTCTCGTTATAGCGGGCCAAGCCTACGAGCAGTACTTC | CASTLVIAGQAYEQYF | TRBJ2-7 | TRBV5-6 | - | TRBD2